This T cell receptor (beta chain) originates from a study of CD8 T cells in ankylosing spondylitis (dated by TCRdb to 2017 to 2019). Regarding the research as a whole: To find TCR variants linked to disease, the study profiled T cell receptor beta repertoires in ankylosing spondylitis patients and healthy donors. In total, the full study cohort was made up of 100 to 140 healthy donors and 25 ankylosing spondylitis patients. Peripheral blood samples were taken, and synovial fluid was additionally collected from ankylosing spondylitis patients. General findings and caveats noted by the study authors: Some motif variants had previously been reported in the synovial fluid and blood of reactive arthritis patients, which suggests shared mechanisms of disease initiation. Blood from ankylosing spondylitis patients appeared to be characterized by a TCR beta motif composed of about eight highly homologous amino acid variants. A CD8+ phenotype was shown by the disease-linked clones, which were found at relatively low frequencies in peripheral blood. Significant enrichment of the disease-linked clones was reported in matched synovial fluid samples from ankylosing spondylitis patients.

Sequencing took place on an Illumina HiSeq 2500. Quantitative 5'-RACE with molecular barcodes was used to prepare TCR beta libraries. Regarding the original processing steps: A new computational method, built on a probabilistic model of VDJ rearrangement, was used to identify disease-linked TCR variants. TCRdb handled the public reads itself, with Q25 trimming in fastp and clone calling in MiXCR, and kept productive beta chains. Rows are combined by CDR3 protein, so each entry shows the most common genes and DNA. The V and J calls, along with clone size, are taken from TCRdb and not from the paper's own processing. The sample contains roughly 220,000 distinct CDR3 sequences, roughly a tenth of them found a single time. Less than 25% of the sample is taken by the ten largest. A remark on this clonotype: Its antigen is unknown. The input lacks base qualities; no much larger clone sits a single base away.

CDR1 DFQATT and CDR2 SNEGSKA are derived from the germline V gene (reference sequence). The CDR3 sequence holds 15 residues, the cysteine and phenylalanine included. Of the read, only the CDR3 DNA is kept; its 45 bases are in frame from base 1. The sequence was obtained from a male donor with ankylosing spondylitis or in good health (not recorded which). Sequenced sample: blood, either unsorted or a sorted T cell fraction (not recorded which). The V and J genes are TRBV20-1 and TRBJ2-3; TRBD1 fits 7 bases in the junction. The J call is in doubt because the DNA end fits TRBJ1-5 better. The encoded CDR3 is CSAEDRERGTDTQHF. The nucleotide sequence is TGCAGTGCGGAAGACAGGGAGCGAGGCACAGATACGCAGCATTTT.